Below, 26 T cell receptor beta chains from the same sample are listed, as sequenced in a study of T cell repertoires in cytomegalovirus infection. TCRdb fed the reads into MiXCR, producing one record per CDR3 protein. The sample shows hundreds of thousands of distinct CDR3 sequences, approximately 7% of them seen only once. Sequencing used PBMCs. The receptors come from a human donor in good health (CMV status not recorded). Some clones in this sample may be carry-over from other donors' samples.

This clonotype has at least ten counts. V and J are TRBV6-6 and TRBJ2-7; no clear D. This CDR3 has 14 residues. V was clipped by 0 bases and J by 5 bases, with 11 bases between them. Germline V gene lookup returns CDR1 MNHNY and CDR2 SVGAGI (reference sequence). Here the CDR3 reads CASSYSRLTNEQYF. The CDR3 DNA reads TGTGCCAGCAGTTACTCGAGACTCACTAACGAGCAGTACTTC.

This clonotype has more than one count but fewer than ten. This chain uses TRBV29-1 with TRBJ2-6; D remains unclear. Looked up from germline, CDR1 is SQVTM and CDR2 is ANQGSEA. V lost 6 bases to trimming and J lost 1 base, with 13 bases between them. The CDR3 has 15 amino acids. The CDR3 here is CSVLGAVSGANVLTF. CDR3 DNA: TGCAGCGTCCTCGGAGCCGTATCTGGGGCCAACGTCCTGACTTTC.

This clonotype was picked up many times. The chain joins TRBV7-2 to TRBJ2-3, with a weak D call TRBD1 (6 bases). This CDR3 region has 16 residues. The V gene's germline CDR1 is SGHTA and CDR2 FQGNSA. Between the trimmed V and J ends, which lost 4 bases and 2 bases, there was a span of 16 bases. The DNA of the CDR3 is TGTGCCAGCAGCTCAAAACAGGGATCGTTCACAGATACGCAGTATTTT. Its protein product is CASSSKQGSFTDTQYF.

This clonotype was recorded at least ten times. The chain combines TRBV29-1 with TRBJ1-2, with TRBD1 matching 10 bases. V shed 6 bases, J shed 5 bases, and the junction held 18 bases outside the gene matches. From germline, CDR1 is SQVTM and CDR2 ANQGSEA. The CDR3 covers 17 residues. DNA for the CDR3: TGCAGCGTCCAGGATGGGACAGGGGTTGCCGGAGGGTATGGCTACACCTTC. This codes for CSVQDGTGVAGGYGYTF.

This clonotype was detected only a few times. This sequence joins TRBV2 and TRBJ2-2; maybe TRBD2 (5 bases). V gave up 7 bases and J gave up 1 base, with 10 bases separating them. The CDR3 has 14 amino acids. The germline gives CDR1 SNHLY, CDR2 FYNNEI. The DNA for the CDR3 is TGTGCCAGCAACCGAGGGATGAACACCGGGGAGCTGTTTTTT. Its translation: CASNRGMNTGELFF.

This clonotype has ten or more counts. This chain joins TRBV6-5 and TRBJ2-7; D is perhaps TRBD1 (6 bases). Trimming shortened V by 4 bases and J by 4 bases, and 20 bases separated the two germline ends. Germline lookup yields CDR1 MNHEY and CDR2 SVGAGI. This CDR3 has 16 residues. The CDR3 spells CASSLRDTRASYEQYF. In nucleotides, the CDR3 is TGTGCCAGCAGTTTACGGGACACCCGAGCGTCGTACGAGCAGTACTTC.

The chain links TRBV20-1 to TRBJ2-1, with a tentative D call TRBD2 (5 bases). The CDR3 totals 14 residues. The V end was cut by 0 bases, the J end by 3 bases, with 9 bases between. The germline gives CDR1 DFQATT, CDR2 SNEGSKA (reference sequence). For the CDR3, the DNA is TGCAGTGCTAGAGATGAGCGGAACTACAATGAGCAGTTCTTC. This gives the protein CSARDERNYNEQFF.

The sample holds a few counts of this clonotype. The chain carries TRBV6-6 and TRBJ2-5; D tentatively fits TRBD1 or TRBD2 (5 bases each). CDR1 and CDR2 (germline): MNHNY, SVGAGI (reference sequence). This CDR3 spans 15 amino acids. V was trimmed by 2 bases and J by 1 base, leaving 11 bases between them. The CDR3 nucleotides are TGTGCCAGCAGTTACCCGGCCGGGACCCAAGAGACCCAGTACTTC. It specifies CASSYPAGTQETQYF.

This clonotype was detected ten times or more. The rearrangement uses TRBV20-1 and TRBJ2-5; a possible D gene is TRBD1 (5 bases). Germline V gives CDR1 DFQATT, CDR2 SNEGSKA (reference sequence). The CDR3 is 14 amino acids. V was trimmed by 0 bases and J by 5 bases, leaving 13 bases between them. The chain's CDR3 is CSARDLAGLETQYF. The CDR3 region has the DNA TGCAGTGCTAGAGATTTGGCAGGGCTTGAGACCCAGTACTTC.

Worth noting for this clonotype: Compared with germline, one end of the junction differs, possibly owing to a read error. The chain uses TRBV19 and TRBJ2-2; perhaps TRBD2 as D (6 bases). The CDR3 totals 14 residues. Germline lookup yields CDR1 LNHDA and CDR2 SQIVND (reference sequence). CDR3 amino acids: CARSSLGLAGELFF. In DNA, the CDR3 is TGTGCCAGAAGTAGCTTGGGACTGGCCGGGGAGCTGTTTTTT.

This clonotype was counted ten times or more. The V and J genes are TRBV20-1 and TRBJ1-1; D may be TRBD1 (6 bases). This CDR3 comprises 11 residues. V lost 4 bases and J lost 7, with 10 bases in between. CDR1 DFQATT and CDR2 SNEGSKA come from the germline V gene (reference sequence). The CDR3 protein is CSAKRQDEAFF. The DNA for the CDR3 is TGCAGTGCTAAGAGACAGGATGAAGCTTTCTTT.

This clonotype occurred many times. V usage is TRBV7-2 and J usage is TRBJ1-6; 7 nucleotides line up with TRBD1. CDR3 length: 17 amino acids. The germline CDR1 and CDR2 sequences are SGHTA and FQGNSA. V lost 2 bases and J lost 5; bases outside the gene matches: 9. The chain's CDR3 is CASSLFPDRRNNSPLHF. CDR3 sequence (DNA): TGTGCCAGCAGCTTATTCCCGGACAGGCGGAATAATTCACCCCTCCACTTT.

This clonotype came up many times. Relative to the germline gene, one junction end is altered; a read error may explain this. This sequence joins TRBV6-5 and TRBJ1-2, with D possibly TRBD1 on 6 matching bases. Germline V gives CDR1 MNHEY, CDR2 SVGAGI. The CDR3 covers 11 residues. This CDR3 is CASSHGTQKYF. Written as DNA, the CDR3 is TGTGCCAGCAGTCACGGGACACAAAAATACTTC.

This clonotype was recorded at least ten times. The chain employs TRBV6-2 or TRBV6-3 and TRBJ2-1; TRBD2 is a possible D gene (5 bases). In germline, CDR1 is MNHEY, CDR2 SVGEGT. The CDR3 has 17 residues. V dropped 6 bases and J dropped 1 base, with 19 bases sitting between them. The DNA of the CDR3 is TGTGCCAGCAGAACGCTGGGAGAAAACCGATCCTACAATGAGCAGTTCTTC. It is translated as CASRTLGENRSYNEQFF.

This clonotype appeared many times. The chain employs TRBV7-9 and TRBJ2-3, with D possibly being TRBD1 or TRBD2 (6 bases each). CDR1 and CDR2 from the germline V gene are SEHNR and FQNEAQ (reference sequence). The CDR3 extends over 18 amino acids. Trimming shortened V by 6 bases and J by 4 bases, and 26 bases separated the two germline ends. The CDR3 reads CASSFYRGRDRAADTQYF. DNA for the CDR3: TGTGCCAGCAGTTTCTACCGGGGGCGGGATCGAGCGGCAGATACGCAGTATTTT. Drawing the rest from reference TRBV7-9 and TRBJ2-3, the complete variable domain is DTGVSQNPRHKITKRGQNVTFRCDPISEHNRLYWYRQTLGQGPEFLTYFQNEAQLEKSRLLSDRFSAERPKGSFSTLEIQRTEQGDSAMYLCASSFYRGRDRAADTQYFGPGTRLTVL.

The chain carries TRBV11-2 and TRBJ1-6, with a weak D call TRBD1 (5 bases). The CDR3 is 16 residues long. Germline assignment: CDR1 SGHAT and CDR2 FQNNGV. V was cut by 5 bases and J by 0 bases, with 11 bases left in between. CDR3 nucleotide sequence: TGTGCCAGCAGCGCATCAGGGAGCTCCTATAATTCACCCCTCCACTTT. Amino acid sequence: CASSASGSSYNSPLHF.

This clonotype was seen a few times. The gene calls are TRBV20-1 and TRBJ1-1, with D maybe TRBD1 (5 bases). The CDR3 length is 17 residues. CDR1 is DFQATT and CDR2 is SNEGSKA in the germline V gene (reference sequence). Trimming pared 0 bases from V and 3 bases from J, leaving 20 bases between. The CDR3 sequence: CSARDRSSGREDTEAFF. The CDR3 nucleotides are TGCAGTGCTAGAGATAGGAGTTCCGGCAGGGAGGACACTGAAGCTTTCTTT.

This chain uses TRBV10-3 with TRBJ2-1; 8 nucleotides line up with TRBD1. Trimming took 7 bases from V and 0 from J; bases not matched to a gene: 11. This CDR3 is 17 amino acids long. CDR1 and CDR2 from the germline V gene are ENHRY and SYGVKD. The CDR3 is CAITEGRQGSSYNEQFF. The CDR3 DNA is TGTGCCATCACCGAGGGTCGACAGGGGAGCTCCTACAATGAGCAGTTCTTC.

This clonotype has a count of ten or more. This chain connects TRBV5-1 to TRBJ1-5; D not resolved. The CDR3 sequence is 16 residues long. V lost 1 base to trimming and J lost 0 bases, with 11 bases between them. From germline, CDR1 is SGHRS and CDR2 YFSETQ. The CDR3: CASSLRPGDSNQPQHF. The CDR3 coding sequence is TGCGCCAGCAGCTTGCGGCCAGGAGATAGCAATCAGCCCCAGCATTTT.

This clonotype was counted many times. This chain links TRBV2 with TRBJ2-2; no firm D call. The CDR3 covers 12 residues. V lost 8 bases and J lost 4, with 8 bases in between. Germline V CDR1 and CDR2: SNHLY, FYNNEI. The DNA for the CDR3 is TGTGCCAGCCTCGGCCCCACCGGGGAGCTGTTTTTT. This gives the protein CASLGPTGELFF. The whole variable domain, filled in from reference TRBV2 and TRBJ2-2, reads EPEVTQTPSHQVTQMGQEVILRCVPISNHLYFYWYRQILGQKVEFLVSFYNNEISEKSEIFDDQFSVERPDGSNFTLKIRSTKLEDSAMYFCASLGPTGELFFGEGSRLTVL.

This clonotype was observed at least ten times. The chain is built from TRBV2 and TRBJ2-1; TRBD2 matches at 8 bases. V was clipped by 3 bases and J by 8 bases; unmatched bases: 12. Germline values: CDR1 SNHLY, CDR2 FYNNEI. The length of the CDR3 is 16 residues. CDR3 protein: CASSDPGRGGSHEQFF. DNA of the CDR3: TGTGCCAGCAGTGACCCGGGACGGGGGGGCAGCCATGAGCAGTTCTTC. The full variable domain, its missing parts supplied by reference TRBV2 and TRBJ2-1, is EPEVTQTPSHQVTQMGQEVILRCVPISNHLYFYWYRQILGQKVEFLVSFYNNEISEKSEIFDDQFSVERPDGSNFTLKIRSTKLEDSAMYFCASSDPGRGGSHEQFFGPGTRLTVL.

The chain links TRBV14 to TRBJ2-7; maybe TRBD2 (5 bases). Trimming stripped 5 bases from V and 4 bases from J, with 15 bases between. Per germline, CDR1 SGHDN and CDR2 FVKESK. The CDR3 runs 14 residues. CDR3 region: CASSYRVGGYEQYF. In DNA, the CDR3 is TGTGCCAGCAGCTACCGGGTAGGAGGTTACGAGCAGTACTTC.

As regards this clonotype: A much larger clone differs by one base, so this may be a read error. The CDR3: CARSYGRWDRSYNEQFF. CDR3 in DNA: TGTGCCCGCAGTTACGGTAGGTGGGACAGGTCCTACAATGAGCAGTTCTTC. V gene TRBV6-2 or TRBV6-3 combines with J gene TRBJ2-1; 8 bases fit TRBD1. CDR1 and CDR2 from the germline V gene are MNHEY and SVGEGT. The CDR3 is 17 residues long.

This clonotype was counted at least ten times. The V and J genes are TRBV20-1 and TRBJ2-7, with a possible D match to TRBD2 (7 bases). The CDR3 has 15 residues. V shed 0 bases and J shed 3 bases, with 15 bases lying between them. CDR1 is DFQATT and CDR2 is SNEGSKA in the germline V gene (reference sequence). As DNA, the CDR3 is TGCAGTGCTAGAGAGGGGGGGCGAGCCCTCTACGAGCAGTACTTC. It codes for CSAREGGRALYEQYF.

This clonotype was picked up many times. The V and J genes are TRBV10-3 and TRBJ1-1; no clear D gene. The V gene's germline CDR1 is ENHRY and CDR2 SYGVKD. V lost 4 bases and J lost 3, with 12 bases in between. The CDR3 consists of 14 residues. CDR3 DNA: TGTGCCATCAGTGGTGCAGAATACGACACTGAAGCTTTCTTT. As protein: CAISGAEYDTEAFF.

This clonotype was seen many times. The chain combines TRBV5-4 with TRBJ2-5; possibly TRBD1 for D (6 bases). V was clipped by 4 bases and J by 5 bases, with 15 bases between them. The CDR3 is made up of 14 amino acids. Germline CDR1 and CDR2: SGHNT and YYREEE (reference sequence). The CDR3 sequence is CASSQSRGSETQYF. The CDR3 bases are TGTGCCAGCAGCCAAAGCAGGGGTAGTGAGACCCAGTACTTC.